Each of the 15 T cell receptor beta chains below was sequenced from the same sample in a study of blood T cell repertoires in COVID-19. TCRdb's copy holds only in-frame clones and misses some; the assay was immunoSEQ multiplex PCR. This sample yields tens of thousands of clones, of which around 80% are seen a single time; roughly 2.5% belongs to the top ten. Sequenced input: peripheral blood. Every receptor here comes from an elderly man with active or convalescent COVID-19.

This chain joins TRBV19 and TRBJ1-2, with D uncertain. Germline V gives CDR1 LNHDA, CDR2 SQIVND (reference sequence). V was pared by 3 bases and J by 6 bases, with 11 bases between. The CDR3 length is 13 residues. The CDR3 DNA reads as TGTGCCAGTAGTATGACGGGGTCTGATGGCTACACCTTC. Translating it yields CASSMTGSDGYTF.

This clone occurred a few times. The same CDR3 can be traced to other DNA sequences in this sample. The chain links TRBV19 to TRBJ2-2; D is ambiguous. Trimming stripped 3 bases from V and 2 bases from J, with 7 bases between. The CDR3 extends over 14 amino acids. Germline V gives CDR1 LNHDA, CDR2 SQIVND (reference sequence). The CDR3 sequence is CASSITVNTGELFF. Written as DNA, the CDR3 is TGTGCCAGTAGTATCACAGTTAACACCGGGGAGCTGTTTTTT.

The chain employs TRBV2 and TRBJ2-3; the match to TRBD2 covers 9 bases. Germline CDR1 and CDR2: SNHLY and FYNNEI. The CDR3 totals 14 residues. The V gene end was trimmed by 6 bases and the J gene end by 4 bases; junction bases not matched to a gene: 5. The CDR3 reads CASRKTSGSDTQYF. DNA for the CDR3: TGTGCCAGCAGGAAGACTAGCGGATCAGATACGCAGTATTTT.

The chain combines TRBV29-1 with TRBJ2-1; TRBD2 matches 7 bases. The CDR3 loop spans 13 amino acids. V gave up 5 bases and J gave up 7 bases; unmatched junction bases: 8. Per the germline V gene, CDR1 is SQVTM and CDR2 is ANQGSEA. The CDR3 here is CSVRASGRNEQFF. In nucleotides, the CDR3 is TGCAGCGTTAGGGCTAGCGGAAGAAATGAGCAGTTCTTC.

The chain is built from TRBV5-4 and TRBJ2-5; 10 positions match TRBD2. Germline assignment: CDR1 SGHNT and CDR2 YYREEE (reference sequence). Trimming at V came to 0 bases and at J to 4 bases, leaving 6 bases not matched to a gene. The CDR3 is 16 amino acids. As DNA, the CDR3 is TGTGCCAGCAGCTTGGGCCAGCGGGGGGGCGTAGAGACCCAGTACTTC. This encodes CASSLGQRGGVETQYF.

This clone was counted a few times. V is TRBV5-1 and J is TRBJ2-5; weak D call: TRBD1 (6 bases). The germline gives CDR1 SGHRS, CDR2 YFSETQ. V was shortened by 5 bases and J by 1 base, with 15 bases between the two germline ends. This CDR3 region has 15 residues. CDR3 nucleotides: TGCGCCAGCAGGATCAGGGGAGTCCTCCAAGAGACCCAGTACTTC. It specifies CASRIRGVLQETQYF.

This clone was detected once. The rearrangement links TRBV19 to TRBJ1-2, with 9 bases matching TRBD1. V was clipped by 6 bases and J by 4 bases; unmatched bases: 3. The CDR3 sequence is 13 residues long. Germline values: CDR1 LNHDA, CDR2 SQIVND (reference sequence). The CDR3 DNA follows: TGTGCCAGTAGAGGGGACAGGGCCTATGGCTACACCTTC. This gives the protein CASRGDRAYGYTF. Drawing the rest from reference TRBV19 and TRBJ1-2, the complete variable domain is DGGITQSPKYLFRKEGQNVTLSCEQNLNHDAMYWYRQDPGQGLRLIYYSQIVNDFQKGDIAEGYSVSREKKESFPLTVTSAQKNPTAFYLCASRGDRAYGYTFGSGTRLTVV.

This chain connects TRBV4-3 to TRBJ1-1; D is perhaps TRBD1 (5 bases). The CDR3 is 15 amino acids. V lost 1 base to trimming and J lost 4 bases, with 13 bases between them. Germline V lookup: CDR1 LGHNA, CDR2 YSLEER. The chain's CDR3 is CASSQGKGRVTEAFF. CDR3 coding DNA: TGCGCCAGCAGCCAAGGTAAGGGGCGCGTCACTGAAGCTTTCTTT.

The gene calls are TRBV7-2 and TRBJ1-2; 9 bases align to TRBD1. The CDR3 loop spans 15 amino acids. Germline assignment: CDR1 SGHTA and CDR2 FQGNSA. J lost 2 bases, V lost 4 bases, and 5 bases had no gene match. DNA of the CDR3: TGTGCCAGCAGCTGGGACAGGGCCAGGAACTATGGCTACACCTTC. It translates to CASSWDRARNYGYTF.

CDR3 sequence: CAWSAGQRGQPQHF. DNA of the CDR3: TGTGCCTGGAGTGCAGGACAGCGAGGCCAGCCCCAGCATTTT. The chain links TRBV30 to TRBJ1-5; maybe TRBD1 (6 bases). CDR1 GTSNPN and CDR2 SVGIG come from the germline V gene (reference sequence). This CDR3 is built from 14 residues. Deletions cut 1 base from V and 7 bases from J, with 14 bases between.

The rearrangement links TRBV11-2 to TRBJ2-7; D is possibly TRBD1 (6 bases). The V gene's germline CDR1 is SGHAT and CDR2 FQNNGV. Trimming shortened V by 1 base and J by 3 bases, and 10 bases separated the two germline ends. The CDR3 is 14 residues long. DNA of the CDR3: TGTGCCAGCAGCTTAGCCGGCAGGGGCTACGAGCAGTACTTC. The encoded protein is CASSLAGRGYEQYF.

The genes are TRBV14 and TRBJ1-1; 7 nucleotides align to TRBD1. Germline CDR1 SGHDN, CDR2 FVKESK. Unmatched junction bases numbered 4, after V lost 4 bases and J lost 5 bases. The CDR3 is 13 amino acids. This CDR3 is CASSLSRGTEAFF. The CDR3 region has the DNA TGTGCCAGCAGCCTAAGCAGGGGGACTGAAGCTTTCTTT.

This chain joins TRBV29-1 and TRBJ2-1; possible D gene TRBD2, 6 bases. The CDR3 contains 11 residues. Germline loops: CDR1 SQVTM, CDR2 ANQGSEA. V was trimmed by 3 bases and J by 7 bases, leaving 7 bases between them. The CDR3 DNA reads TGCAGCGTTGAGGAGGGTAATGAGCAGTTCTTC. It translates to CSVEEGNEQFF.

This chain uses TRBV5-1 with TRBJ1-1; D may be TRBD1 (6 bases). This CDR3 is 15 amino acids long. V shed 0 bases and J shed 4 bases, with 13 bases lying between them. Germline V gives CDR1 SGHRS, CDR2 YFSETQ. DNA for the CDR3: TGCGCCAGCAGCTTGGCTGGGGGGGGCTTCACTGAAGCTTTCTTT. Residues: CASSLAGGGFTEAFF.

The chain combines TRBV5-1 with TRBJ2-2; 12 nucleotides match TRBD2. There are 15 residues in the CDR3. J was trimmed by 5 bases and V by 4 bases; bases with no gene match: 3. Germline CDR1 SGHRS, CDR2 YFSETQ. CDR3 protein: CASSGTSGLTGELFF. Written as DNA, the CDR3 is TGCGCCAGCAGCGGGACTAGCGGGCTAACCGGGGAGCTGTTTTTT.